The 25 T cell receptor beta chains below were found in one sample sequenced in a study of blood T cell repertoires in COVID-19. Sequenced by immunoSEQ multiplex PCR; TCRdb stores in-frame clones only, minus some. The sample shows some 100,000 clones, 80% to 90% of them seen only once. The specimen was PBMCs or T cells enriched from blood (not recorded which). Source of these receptors: a woman aged 50 to 65 who had recovered from COVID-19.

The chain uses TRBV2 and TRBJ1-6; D is undetermined. V lost 4 bases and J 6 bases, leaving 10 bases between the germline ends. The CDR3 totals 14 residues. Germline assignment: CDR1 SNHLY and CDR2 FYNNEI. CDR3 residues: CASSGGNLNSPLHF. For the CDR3, the DNA is TGTGCCAGCAGTGGCGGAAATCTTAATTCACCCCTCCACTTT. Based on the CDR3 plus reference TRBV2 and TRBJ1-6, the full variable domain is EPEVTQTPSHQVTQMGQEVILRCVPISNHLYFYWYRQILGQKVEFLVSFYNNEISEKSEIFDDQFSVERPDGSNFTLKIRSTKLEDSAMYFCASSGGNLNSPLHFGNGTRLTVT.

J is TRBJ2-2 and V is TRBV10-3; D perhaps matches TRBD2 (6 bases). V was trimmed by 4 bases and J by 4 bases, leaving 10 bases between them. The CDR3 has 14 residues. Germline V gene lookup returns CDR1 ENHRY and CDR2 SYGVKD. Here the CDR3 DNA reads TGTGCCATCAGTGCGACGGGGGTCACCGGGGAGCTGTTTTTT. Residues: CAISATGVTGELFF.

The J gene is TRBJ1-1, the V gene TRBV18, with 7 bases fitting TRBD1. The CDR3 is 15 residues long. CDR1 KGHSH and CDR2 LQKENI come from the germline V gene. V dropped 5 bases and J dropped 5; count of bases not matched to a gene: 11. This CDR3 reads CASSDLGGVRTEAFF. As DNA, the CDR3 is TGTGCCAGCTCAGACTTAGGGGGCGTTCGGACTGAAGCTTTCTTT.

The chain is built from TRBV21-1 and TRBJ2-7; the table names TRBD1, a call not compared with the DNA. TRBV21-1 is deemed a pseudogene. CDR3 length: 15 amino acids. The CDR3 loop is CASRKDRASSYEQYF. CDR3 bases: TGTGCCAGCCGGAAGGACAGGGCCAGCTCCTACGAGCAGTACTTC.

The chain has TRBV5-1 and TRBJ2-2, with TRBD1 matching 8 bases. Germline CDR1 reads SGHRS; CDR2 reads YFSETQ. J gave up 2 bases and V 5 bases, and 5 bases lay outside the gene matches. The CDR3 totals 15 residues. In DNA, the CDR3 is TGCGCCAGCAGGTCGGACAGGGAAAACACCGGGGAGCTGTTTTTT. Translation: CASRSDRENTGELFF.

This sequence joins TRBV18 and TRBJ2-5; a possible D gene is TRBD1 (5 bases). Germline CDR1 is KGHSH and CDR2 is LQKENI. The CDR3 length is 15 residues. Trimming left V 0 bases short and J 4 bases short, with 12 bases between. CDR3 nucleotide sequence: TGTGCCAGCTCACCACCTATTGGGGCCAGAGAGACCCAGTACTTC. Translating it yields CASSPPIGARETQYF.

V gene TRBV18 combines with J gene TRBJ1-2; 9 bases are a match to TRBD1. V shed 0 bases and J 6 bases; nucleotides not matched to a gene: 8. The CDR3 spans 16 residues. The germline gives CDR1 KGHSH, CDR2 LQKENI. CDR3 DNA sequence: TGTGCCAGCTCACCACCAAATCGGGACAGGGTCGATGGCTACACCTTC. It is translated as CASSPPNRDRVDGYTF.

The chain is built from TRBV10-3 and TRBJ2-2; 7 bases are shared with TRBD1. The V gene end was trimmed by 8 bases and the J gene end by 2 bases; junction bases not matched to a gene: 8. Germline V gene lookup returns CDR1 ENHRY and CDR2 SYGVKD. The CDR3 has 15 amino acids. CDR3 sequence reads: CAIHPGTENTGELFF. The CDR3 DNA is TGTGCCATCCACCCCGGGACAGAAAACACCGGGGAGCTGTTTTTT.

The rearrangement uses TRBV3-1 (or the pseudogene TRBV3-2) and TRBJ1-1; D uncertain. The CDR3 consists of 14 residues. V was clipped by 0 bases and J by 2 bases, with 7 bases between them. Germline-derived CDR1 and CDR2 are LGHDT and YNNKEL (reference sequence). The CDR3 region is CASSQDFGNTEAFF. The CDR3 DNA reads as TGTGCCAGCAGCCAAGATTTCGGTAACACTGAAGCTTTCTTT.

The chain combines TRBV27 with TRBJ1-2, with TRBD1 matching over 7 bases. The CDR3 contains 13 residues. V was pared by 4 bases and J by 5 bases, with 4 bases of the junction left unmatched. Germline CDR1 and CDR2: MNHEY and SMNVEV (reference sequence). In DNA form, the CDR3 reads TGTGCCAGCAGTTCGGGACAGCCTTATGGCTACACCTTC. It translates to CASSSGQPYGYTF.

The V gene is TRBV28, the J gene TRBJ2-2; no clear D. This CDR3 has 16 amino acids. From germline, CDR1 is MDHEN and CDR2 SYDVKM. Trimming stripped 3 bases from V and 2 bases from J, with 13 bases between. This chain's CDR3 is CASSFKASINTGELFF. The CDR3 coding sequence is TGTGCCAGCAGTTTTAAAGCGTCAATCAACACCGGGGAGCTGTTTTTT.

This chain uses TRBV30 with TRBJ2-1, with D possibly matching TRBD2 (5 bases). V was cut by 0 bases and J by 5 bases, with 14 bases left in between. The CDR3 has 15 amino acids. Germline V gene sequence: CDR1 GTSNPN, CDR2 SVGIG (reference sequence). CDR3 sequence: CAWSVRAGVDNEQFF. The CDR3 DNA sequence: TGTGCCTGGAGTGTACGGGCCGGGGTCGACAATGAGCAGTTCTTC.

The chain is built from TRBV5-1 and TRBJ2-6, with 8 bases that match TRBD2. V trimming: 4 bases; J trimming: 1 base; junction bases outside the gene matches: 7. The CDR3 is 17 amino acids. Germline CDR1 and CDR2: SGHRS and YFSETQ. The CDR3, as DNA: TGCGCCAGCAGCGTAAGCGGGAGTTGGTCTGGGGCCAACGTCCTGACTTTC. Protein: CASSVSGSWSGANVLTF.

This clone was counted only a few times. The chain employs TRBV7-9 and TRBJ2-1, with D tentatively TRBD2 (6 bases). Trimming removed 2 bases from V and 9 bases from J, with 11 bases in between. In germline, CDR1 is SEHNR, CDR2 FQNEAQ (reference sequence). This CDR3 contains 13 residues. CDR3 amino acids: CASSLQGGTEQFF. CDR3 coding DNA: TGTGCCAGCAGCTTACAGGGAGGTACTGAGCAGTTCTTC.

This chain joins TRBV3-1 (or the pseudogene TRBV3-2) and TRBJ1-3; 7 nucleotides align to TRBD1. CDR3 size: 14 residues. Germline V gives CDR1 LGHDT, CDR2 YNNKEL (reference sequence). The V and J ends lost 8 bases and 1 base, in that order; junction bases with no gene match: 5. CDR3 amino acids: CASRDSPSGNTIYF. CDR3 in DNA: TGTGCCAGCCGGGACAGTCCTTCTGGAAACACCATATATTTT.

The chain couples TRBV19 to TRBJ2-1; 7 nucleotides agree with TRBD1. Losses at the gene ends were 3 bases for V and 4 bases for J; bases not matched to a gene: 6. Germline V gene data show CDR1 as LNHDA and CDR2 as SQIVND (reference sequence). The CDR3 runs to 15 residues. In DNA form, the CDR3 reads TGTGCCAGTAGTATCGTAGGGGACAGATACAATGAGCAGTTCTTC. Residues: CASSIVGDRYNEQFF.

This rearrangement joins TRBV2 to TRBJ1-4; D call uncertain. The germline CDR1 and CDR2 sequences are SNHLY and FYNNEI. V shed 4 bases and J shed 7 bases, with 13 bases lying between them. The CDR3 sequence is 14 residues long. The CDR3 DNA is TGTGCCAGCAGTGCTAACAGTGAAATTGAAAAACTGTTTTTT. Amino acid sequence: CASSANSEIEKLFF.

This chain joins TRBV29-1 and TRBJ2-5, with D possibly TRBD1 on 6 matching bases. V was pared by 4 bases and J by 4 bases, with 10 bases between. This CDR3 comprises 12 residues. The germline V gene encodes CDR1 SQVTM and CDR2 ANQGSEA. The CDR3 spells CSVVQGAETQYF. CDR3 coding DNA: TGCAGCGTTGTACAGGGTGCAGAGACCCAGTACTTC.

The chain's CDR3 is CAWSETGYGYTF. DNA for the CDR3: TGTGCCTGGAGTGAGACAGGCTATGGCTACACCTTC. This chain uses TRBV30 with TRBJ1-2, with D maybe TRBD1 (6 bases). V was trimmed by 1 base and J by 4 bases, leaving 7 bases between them. CDR1 GTSNPN and CDR2 SVGIG come from the germline V gene (reference sequence). CDR3 length: 12 residues.

This chain connects TRBV27 to TRBJ2-7; no firm D call. The CDR3 is 11 residues long. V was trimmed by 5 bases and J by 3 bases, leaving 5 bases between them. The germline V gene has CDR1 MNHEY and CDR2 SMNVEV (reference sequence). This CDR3 reads CASSTGYEQYF. CDR3 bases: TGTGCCAGCAGTACTGGCTACGAGCAGTACTTC.

This clone was seen only once. This rearrangement joins TRBV18 to TRBJ1-2; 7 bases map to TRBD1. Germline V CDR1 and CDR2: KGHSH, LQKENI. The length of the CDR3 is 21 residues. The junction had 26 bases not matched to a gene; V was cut back by 2 bases and J by 5 bases. The CDR3 protein is CASSPITALGTVKGKLYGYTF. The CDR3 DNA follows: TGTGCCAGCTCACCAATTACGGCCCTCGGGACAGTGAAGGGGAAACTATATGGCTACACCTTC.

The chain uses TRBV28 and TRBJ1-2, with 10 bases fitting TRBD1. Germline CDR1 and CDR2: MDHEN and SYDVKM. With V trimmed by 6 bases and J by 3 bases, 4 bases remained unmatched. The CDR3 loop spans 14 amino acids. CDR3 sequence (DNA): TGTGCCAGCAGGGGGACAGGGGACTACTATGGCTACACCTTC. Translating it yields CASRGTGDYYGYTF.

This clone was seen once. The chain couples TRBV7-9 to TRBJ1-5; the D is unclear. The V gene's germline CDR1 is SEHNR and CDR2 FQNEAQ (reference sequence). The CDR3 runs to 14 residues. Trimming removed 3 bases from V and 5 bases from J, with 11 bases in between. The DNA for the CDR3 is TGTGCCAGCAGCTTTTCGGGATCCTATCAGCCCCAGCATTTT. Its protein is CASSFSGSYQPQHF. The variable domain in full, completed from reference TRBV7-9 and TRBJ1-5, reads DTGVSQNPRHKITKRGQNVTFRCDPISEHNRLYWYRQTLGQGPEFLTYFQNEAQLEKSRLLSDRFSAERPKGSFSTLEIQRTEQGDSAMYLCASSFSGSYQPQHFGDGTRLSIL.

In this sample, this clone turned up once. The rearrangement joins TRBV7-3 to TRBJ2-1, with TRBD2 matching 8 bases. The CDR3 is 16 amino acids. The trim removed 2 bases at V and 5 bases at J, leaving 8 bases unmatched. CDR1 is SGHTA and CDR2 is FQGTGA in the germline V gene. The CDR3 region has the DNA TGTGCCAGCAGCTTAGGGAGTAGCGGGATAAACAATGAGCAGTTCTTC. Protein sequence: CASSLGSSGINNEQFF. Looking up the rest from reference TRBV7-3 and TRBJ2-1 gives the full variable domain: GAGVSQTPSNKVTEKGKYVELRCDPISGHTALYWYRQSLGQGPEFLIYFQGTGAADDSGLPNDRFFAVRPEGSVSTLKIQRTERGDSAVYLCASSLGSSGINNEQFFGPGTRLTVL.

V is TRBV5-6 and J is TRBJ2-7; possibly TRBD1 for D (6 bases). Germline loops: CDR1 SGHDT, CDR2 YYEEEE. V lost 1 base to trimming and J lost 7 bases, with 18 bases between them. CDR3 size: 15 residues. The CDR3 reads CASSLPGVSVREQYF. In nucleotides, the CDR3 is TGTGCCAGCAGCTTGCCAGGGGTCAGCGTGAGGGAGCAGTACTTC. Full variable domain (outside the CDR3, taken from reference TRBV5-6 and TRBJ2-7): DAGVTQSPTHLIKTRGQQVTLRCSPKSGHDTVSWYQQALGQGPQFIFQYYEEEERQRGNFPDRFSGHQFPNYSSELNVNALLLGDSALYLCASSLPGVSVREQYFGPGTRLTVT.